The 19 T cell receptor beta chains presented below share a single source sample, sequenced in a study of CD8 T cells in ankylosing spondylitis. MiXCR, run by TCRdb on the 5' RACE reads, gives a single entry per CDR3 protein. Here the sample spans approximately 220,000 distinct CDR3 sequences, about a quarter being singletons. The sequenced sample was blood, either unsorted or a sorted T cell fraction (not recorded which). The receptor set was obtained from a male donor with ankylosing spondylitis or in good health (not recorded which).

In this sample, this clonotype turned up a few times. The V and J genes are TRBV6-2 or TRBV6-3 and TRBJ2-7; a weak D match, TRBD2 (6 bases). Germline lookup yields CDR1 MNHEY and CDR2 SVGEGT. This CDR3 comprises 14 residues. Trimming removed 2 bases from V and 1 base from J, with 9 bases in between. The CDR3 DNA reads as TGTGCCAGCAGTTACCGGGGGAATTCCTACGAGCAGTACTTC. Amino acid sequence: CASSYRGNSYEQYF.

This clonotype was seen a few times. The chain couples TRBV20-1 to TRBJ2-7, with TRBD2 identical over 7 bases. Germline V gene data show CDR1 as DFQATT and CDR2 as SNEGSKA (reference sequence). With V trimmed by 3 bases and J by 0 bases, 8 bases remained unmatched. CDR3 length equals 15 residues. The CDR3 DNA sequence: TGCAGTGCTAGTGGGAGGGCCGGATCCTCCTACGAGCAGTACTTC. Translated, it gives CSASGRAGSSYEQYF.

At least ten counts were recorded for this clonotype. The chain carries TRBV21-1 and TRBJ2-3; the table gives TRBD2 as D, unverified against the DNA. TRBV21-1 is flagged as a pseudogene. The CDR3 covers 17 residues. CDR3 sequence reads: CASARLAAHSSTDTQYF. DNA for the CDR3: TGTGCCAGCGCCCGCCTAGCGGCCCACTCTAGCACAGATACGCAGTATTTT.

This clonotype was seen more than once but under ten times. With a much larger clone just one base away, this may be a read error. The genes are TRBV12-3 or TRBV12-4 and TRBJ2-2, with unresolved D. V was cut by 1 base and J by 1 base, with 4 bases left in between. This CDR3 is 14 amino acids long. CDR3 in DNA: TGTGCCAGCAGTTTAGAGGGGAACACCGGGGAGCTGTTTTTT. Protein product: CASSLEGNTGELFF.

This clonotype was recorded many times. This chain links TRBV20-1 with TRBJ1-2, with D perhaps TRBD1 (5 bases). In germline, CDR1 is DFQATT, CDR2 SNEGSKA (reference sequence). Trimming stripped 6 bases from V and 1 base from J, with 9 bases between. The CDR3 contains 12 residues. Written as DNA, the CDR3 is TGCAGTGCGCGAGACAGTAACTATGGCTACACCTTC. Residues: CSARDSNYGYTF.

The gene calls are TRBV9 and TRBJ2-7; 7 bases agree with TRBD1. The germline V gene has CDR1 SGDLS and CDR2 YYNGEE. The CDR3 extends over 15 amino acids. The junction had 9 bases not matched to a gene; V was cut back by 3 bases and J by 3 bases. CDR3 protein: CASSASGGSDYEQYF. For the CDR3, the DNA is TGTGCCAGCAGCGCCTCAGGGGGATCGGACTACGAGCAGTACTTC.

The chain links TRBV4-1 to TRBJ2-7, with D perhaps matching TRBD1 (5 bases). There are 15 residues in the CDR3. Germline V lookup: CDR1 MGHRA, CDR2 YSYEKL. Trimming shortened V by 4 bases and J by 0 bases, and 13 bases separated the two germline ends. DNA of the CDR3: TGCGCCAGCAGCCCACAGGACGCCAACTCCTACGAGCAGTACTTC. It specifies CASSPQDANSYEQYF.

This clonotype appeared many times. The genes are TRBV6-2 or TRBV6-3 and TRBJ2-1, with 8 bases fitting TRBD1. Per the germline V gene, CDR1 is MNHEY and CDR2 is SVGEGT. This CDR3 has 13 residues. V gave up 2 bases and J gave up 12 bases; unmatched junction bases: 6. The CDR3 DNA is TGTGCCAGCAGTTACCAGGACAGGGCGGCGCAGTTCTTC. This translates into CASSYQDRAAQFF.

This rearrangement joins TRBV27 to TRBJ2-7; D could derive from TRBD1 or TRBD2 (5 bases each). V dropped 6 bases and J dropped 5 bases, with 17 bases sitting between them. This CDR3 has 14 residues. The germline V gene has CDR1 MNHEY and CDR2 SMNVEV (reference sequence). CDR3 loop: CASRNPGPVDEQYF. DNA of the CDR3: TGTGCCAGCAGAAACCCGGGGCCCGTCGACGAGCAGTACTTC.

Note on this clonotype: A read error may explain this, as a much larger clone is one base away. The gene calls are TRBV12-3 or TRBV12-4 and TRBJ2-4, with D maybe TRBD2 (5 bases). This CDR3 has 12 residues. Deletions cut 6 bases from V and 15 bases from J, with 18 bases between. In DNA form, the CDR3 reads TGTGCCAGCAGCCTTGAGAGGGTTCGGCTGTACTTC. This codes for CASSLERVRLYF.

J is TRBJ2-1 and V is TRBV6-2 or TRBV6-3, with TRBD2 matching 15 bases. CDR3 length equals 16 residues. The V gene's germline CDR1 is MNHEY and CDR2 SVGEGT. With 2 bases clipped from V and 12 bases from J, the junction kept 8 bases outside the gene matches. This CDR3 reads CASSYRGLAGGRLQFF. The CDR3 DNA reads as TGTGCCAGCAGTTACCGAGGACTAGCGGGAGGGAGGTTGCAGTTCTTC.

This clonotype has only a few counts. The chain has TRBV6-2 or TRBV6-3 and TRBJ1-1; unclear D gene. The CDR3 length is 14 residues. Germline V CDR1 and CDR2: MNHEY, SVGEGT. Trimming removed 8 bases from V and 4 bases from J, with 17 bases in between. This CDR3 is CASLSSWSSTEAFF. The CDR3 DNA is TGTGCCAGCCTCTCGAGCTGGAGCTCCACTGAAGCTTTCTTT.

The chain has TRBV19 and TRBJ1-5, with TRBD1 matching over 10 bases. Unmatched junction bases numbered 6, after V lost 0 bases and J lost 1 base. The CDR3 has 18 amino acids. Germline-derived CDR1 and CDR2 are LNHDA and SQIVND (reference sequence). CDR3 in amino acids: CASSIEGDRGLSNQPQHF. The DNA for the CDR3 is TGTGCCAGTAGTATAGAAGGGGACAGGGGATTAAGCAATCAGCCCCAGCATTTT. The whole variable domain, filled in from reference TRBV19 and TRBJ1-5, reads DGGITQSPKYLFRKEGQNVTLSCEQNLNHDAMYWYRQDPGQGLRLIYYSQIVNDFQKGDIAEGYSVSREKKESFPLTVTSAQKNPTAFYLCASSIEGDRGLSNQPQHFGDGTRLSIL.

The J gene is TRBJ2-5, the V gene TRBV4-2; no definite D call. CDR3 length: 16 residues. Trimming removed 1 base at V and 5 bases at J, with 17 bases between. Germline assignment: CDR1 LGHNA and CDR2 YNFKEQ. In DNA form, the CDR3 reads TGTGCCAGCAGCCAAGGAGACAACCTGTCTTGGGAGACCCAGTACTTC. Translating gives CASSQGDNLSWETQYF.

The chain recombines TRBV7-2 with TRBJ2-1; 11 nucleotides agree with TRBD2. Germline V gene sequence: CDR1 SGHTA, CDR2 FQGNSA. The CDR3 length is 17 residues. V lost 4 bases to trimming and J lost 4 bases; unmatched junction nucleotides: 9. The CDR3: CASSSASGRPKYNEQFF. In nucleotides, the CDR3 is TGTGCCAGCAGCTCGGCTAGCGGGAGGCCTAAATACAATGAGCAGTTCTTC.

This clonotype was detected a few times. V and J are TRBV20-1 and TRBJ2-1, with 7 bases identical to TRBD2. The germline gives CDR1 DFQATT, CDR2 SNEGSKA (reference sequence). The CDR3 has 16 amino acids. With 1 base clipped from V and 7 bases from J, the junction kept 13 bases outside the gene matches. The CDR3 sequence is CSARVTGGGGPNEQFF. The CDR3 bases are TGCAGTGCTAGAGTTACCGGCGGGGGAGGGCCAAATGAGCAGTTCTTC.

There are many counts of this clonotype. CDR3 loop: CASSRRRDRGMNTEAFF. In DNA, the CDR3 is TGTGCCAGCAGCCGCAGGCGGGACAGGGGGATGAACACTGAAGCTTTCTTT. The V gene is TRBV7-9, the J gene TRBJ1-1, with 11 bases aligning to TRBD1. This CDR3 comprises 17 residues. After removal of 5 bases from V and 0 bases from J, the junction contained 8 bases not matched to a gene. The V gene's germline CDR1 is SEHNR and CDR2 FQNEAQ (reference sequence).

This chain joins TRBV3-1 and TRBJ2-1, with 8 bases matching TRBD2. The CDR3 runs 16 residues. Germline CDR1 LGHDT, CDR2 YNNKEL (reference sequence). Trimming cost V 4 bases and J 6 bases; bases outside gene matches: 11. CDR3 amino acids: CASSPRGIAGPNEQFF. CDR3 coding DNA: TGTGCCAGCAGCCCGCGGGGGATAGCGGGACCCAATGAGCAGTTCTTC.

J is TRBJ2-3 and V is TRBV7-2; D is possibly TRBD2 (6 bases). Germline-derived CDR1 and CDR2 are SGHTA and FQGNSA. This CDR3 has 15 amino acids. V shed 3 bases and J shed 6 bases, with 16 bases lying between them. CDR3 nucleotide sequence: TGTGCCAGCAGCTTGGGACGATCGGGGAGGGATACGCAGTATTTT. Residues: CASSLGRSGRDTQYF.